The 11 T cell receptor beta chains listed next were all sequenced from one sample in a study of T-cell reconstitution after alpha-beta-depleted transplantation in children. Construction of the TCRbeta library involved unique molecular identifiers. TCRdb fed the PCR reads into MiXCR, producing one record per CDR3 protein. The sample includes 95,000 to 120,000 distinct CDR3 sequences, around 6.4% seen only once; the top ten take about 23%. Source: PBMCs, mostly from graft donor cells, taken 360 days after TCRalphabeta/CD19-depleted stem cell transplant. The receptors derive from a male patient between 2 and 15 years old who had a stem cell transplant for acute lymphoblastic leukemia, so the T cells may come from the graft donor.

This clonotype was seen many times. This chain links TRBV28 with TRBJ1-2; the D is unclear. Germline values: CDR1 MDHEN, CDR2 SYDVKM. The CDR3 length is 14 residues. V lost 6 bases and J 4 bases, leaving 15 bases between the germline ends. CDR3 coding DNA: TGTGCCAGCAGCTCCCGCCCTAGATTCTATGGCTACACCTTC. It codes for CASSSRPRFYGYTF.

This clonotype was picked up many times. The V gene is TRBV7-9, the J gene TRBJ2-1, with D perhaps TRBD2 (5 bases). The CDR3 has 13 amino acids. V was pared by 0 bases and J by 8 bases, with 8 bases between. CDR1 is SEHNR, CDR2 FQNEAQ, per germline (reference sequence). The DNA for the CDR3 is TGTGCCAGCAGCTTAGCGTTGGAGGATGAGCAGTTCTTC. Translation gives CASSLALEDEQFF.

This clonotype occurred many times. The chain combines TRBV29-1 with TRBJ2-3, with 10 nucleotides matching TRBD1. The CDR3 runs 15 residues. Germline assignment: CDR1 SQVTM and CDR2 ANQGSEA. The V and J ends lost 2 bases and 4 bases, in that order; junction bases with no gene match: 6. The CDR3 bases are TGCAGCGTTGAATCCTGGACAGGGGGAGCAGATACGCAGTATTTT. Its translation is CSVESWTGGADTQYF.

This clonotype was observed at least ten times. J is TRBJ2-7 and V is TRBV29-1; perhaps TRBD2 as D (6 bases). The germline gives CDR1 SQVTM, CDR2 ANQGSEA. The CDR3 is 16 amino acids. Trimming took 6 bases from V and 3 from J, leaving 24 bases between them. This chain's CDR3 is CSVSLGDSGALYEQYF. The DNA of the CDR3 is TGCAGCGTGTCCCTAGGGGATAGCGGTGCCCTCTACGAGCAGTACTTC.

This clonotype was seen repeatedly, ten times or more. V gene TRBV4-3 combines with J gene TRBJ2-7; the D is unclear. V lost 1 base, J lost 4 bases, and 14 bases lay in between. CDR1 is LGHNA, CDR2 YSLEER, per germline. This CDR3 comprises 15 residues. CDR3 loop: CASSQGAVELYEQYF. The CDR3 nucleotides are TGCGCCAGCAGCCAAGGGGCGGTGGAGTTGTACGAGCAGTACTTC.

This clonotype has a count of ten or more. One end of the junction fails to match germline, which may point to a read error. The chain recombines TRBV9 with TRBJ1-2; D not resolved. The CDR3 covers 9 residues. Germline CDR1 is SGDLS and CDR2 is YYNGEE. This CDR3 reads CASRPTVHF. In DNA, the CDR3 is TGTGCCAGCAGGCCGACGGTACACTTC.

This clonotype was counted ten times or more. The CDR3 coding sequence is TGTGCCAGCAGCGTGGAAAACAGGCCCGTTAGGAATGAGCAGTTCTTC. It is translated as CASSVENRPVRNEQFF. This chain joins TRBV9 and TRBJ2-1; possibly TRBD1 for D (5 bases). This CDR3 region has 16 residues. Germline loops: CDR1 SGDLS, CDR2 YYNGEE. With 2 bases removed from V and 7 bases from J, the gap between germline ends came to 19 bases.

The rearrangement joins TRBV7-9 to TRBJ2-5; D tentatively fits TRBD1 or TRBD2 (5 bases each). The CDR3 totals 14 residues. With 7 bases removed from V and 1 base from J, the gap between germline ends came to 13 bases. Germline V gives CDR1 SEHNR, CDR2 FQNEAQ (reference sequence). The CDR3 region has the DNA TGTGCCAGCAACTACGGGGCACCCCAAGAGACCCAGTACTTC. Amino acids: CASNYGAPQETQYF.

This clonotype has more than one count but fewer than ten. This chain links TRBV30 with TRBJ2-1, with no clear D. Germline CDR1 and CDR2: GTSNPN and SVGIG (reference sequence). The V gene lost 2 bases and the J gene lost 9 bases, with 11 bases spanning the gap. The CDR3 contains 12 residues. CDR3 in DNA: TGTGCCTGGAGTTACGTGGGCAGTGAGCAGTTCTTC. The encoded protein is CAWSYVGSEQFF.

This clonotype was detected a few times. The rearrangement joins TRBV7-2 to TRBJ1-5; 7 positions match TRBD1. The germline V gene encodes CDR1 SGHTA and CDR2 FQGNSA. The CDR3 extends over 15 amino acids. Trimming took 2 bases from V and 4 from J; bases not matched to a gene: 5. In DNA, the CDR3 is TGTGCCAGCAGCTTAAGACAGGGTGCAAATCAGCCCCAGCATTTT. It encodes CASSLRQGANQPQHF.

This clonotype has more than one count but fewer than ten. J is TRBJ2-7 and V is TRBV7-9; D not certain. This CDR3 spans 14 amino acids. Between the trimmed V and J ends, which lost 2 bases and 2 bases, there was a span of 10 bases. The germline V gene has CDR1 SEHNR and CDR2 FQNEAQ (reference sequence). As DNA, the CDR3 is TGTGCCAGCAGCTTATCCGATGGCGCCTACGAGCAGTACTTC. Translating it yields CASSLSDGAYEQYF.